Listed below are T cell receptor beta chains from one sample, sequenced in a study of T cell responses to AZD1222 COVID-19 vaccine. Profiled with immunoSEQ multiplex PCR; TCRdb holds only in-frame clones, not every one. The profile shows 140,000 or so clones, around 91% of them singletons. The sample consisted of peripheral blood, taken on day 0 of AZD1222 vaccination. The receptors were sampled from an adult in good health. CDR3s include the opening cysteine and the closing phenylalanine or tryptophan. The D gene is left open where the match is weak. Clone size is stated in some rows and not others, as once, few, many or a class when expanded.

v_call,j_call,clone_size,d_call,cdr3_nt,cdr3_aa
TRBV3-1/TRBV3-2,TRBJ1-6,NA,NA,TGTGCCAGCAGCCAACCCCGGGGGGAGTCAAGCTCACCCCTCCACTTT,CASSQPRGESSSPLHF
TRBV7-2,TRBJ2-2,once,NA,TGTGCCAGCAGTGGGCCCACCGGTACCGGGGAGCTGTTTTTT,CASSGPTGTGELFF
TRBV4-1,TRBJ2-6,NA,NA,TGCGCCAGCAGCCAAGATTTAGGTGCTGGGGCCAACGTCCTGACTTTC,CASSQDLGAGANVLTF
TRBV27,TRBJ2-1,once,NA,TGTGCCAGCAGTTTACGGGACAATGAGCAGTTCTTC,CASSLRDNEQFF
TRBV28,TRBJ2-1,NA,NA,TGTGCCAGCAGTTCACTTATGGTTAGCGCGAGCTCCTACAATGAGCAGTTCTTC,CASSSLMVSASSYNEQFF
TRBV3-1/TRBV3-2,TRBJ2-5,NA,TRBD2,TGTGCCAGCAGCCGATCCCGCGGGACTAGTAAAGAGACCCAGTACTTC,CASSRSRGTSKETQYF
TRBV6-5,TRBJ2-7,NA,NA,TGTGCCAGCAGTAGGGACCCGGCCGCCTACGAGCAGTACTTC,CASSRDPAAYEQYF
TRBV18,TRBJ2-5,NA,NA,TGTGCCAGCTCACCCTCACAGGGAGAGACCCAGTACTTC,CASSPSQGETQYF
TRBV7-9,TRBJ2-2,NA,NA,TGTGCCAGCAGCTTCCAACAGAACACCGGGGAGCTGTTTTTT,CASSFQQNTGELFF
TRBV4-1,TRBJ2-5,NA,TRBD2,TGCGCCAGCAGCCCAATGACTAGCGGGGGGGATAAAGAGACCCAGTACTTC,CASSPMTSGGDKETQYF
TRBV25-1,TRBJ2-1,NA,NA,TGTGCCAGCAGTAAGCCCGGGATCGAGTTCGGGGATGAGCAGTTCTTC,CASSKPGIEFGDEQFF
TRBV30,TRBJ1-1,NA,TRBD1,TGTGCCTGGAGTGCGGGACAGATGAACACTGAAGCTTTCTTT,CAWSAGQMNTEAFF
TRBV4-1,TRBJ1-3,NA,TRBD1,TGCGCCAGCAGCCACGGGACAGGGAATGGAAACACCATATATTTT,CASSHGTGNGNTIYF
TRBV19,TRBJ1-2,once,TRBD1,TGTGCCGCAGGCTACAGGGGAGGAGGAGGCTACACCTTC,CAAGYRGGGGYTF
TRBV5-8,TRBJ2-5,NA,NA,TGTGCCAGCAGCTGGCCGGCGGCCAAGACCCAGTACTTC,CASSWPAAKTQYF
TRBV4-2,TRBJ2-7,NA,NA,TGTGCCAGCAGCCAAGATCTCAGGCAGGAGCAGTACTTC,CASSQDLRQEQYF
TRBV12-3/TRBV12-4,TRBJ1-1,few,NA,TGTGCCAGCAGTTTTGGGACCGCATCGGGAGCTTTCTTT,CASSFGTASGAFF
TRBV6-5,TRBJ2-1,NA,NA,TGTGCCAGCAGTCCCAGGGCGGGGGCCTCTAGTGAGCAGTTCTTC,CASSPRAGASSEQFF
TRBV15,TRBJ2-7,NA,NA,TGTGCCACCAGCAGACTTAGGGGTTCCAACGAGCAGTACTTC,CATSRLRGSNEQYF
TRBV10-1,TRBJ1-3,NA,NA,TGCGCCAGCAGTGAGTCGACGGCGAACTCTGGAAACACCATATATTTT,CASSESTANSGNTIYF
TRBV9,TRBJ2-7,once,NA,TGTGCCAGCAGCCCCCGTGCCTACGAGCAGTACTTC,CASSPRAYEQYF
TRBV6-5,TRBJ1-1,NA,NA,TGTGCCAGCAGTTACTTGCGGGGTAGAACTGAAGCTTTCTTT,CASSYLRGRTEAFF
TRBV28,TRBJ1-1,NA,TRBD1,TGTGCCAGCAGTCTCCGTGAGGGACAGGTCACTGAAGCTTTCTTT,CASSLREGQVTEAFF
TRBV5-1,TRBJ1-5,NA,TRBD1,TGCGCCAGCAGCTTGGGGGACAGGGGGCTTGATCAGCCCCAGCATTTT,CASSLGDRGLDQPQHF
TRBV7-3,TRBJ2-5,NA,TRBD1,TGTGCCAGCAGCCACATACAGGGGTCGGGCGAGACCCAGTACTTC,CASSHIQGSGETQYF
TRBV27,TRBJ1-5,NA,NA,TGTGCCAGCAGTGCCCCCGGGGGGGGTCAGCCCCAGCATTTT,CASSAPGGGQPQHF
TRBV5-1,TRBJ2-7,NA,TRBD2,TGCGCCAGCAGCTTGGCTGGGACTAGCGGGAGGGCCGGGGTCGAGCAGTACTTC,CASSLAGTSGRAGVEQYF
TRBV6-1,TRBJ2-5,NA,NA,TGTGCCAGCAGTGAACTTGGGGCAGGGTCTGAGGAGACCCAGTACTTC,CASSELGAGSEETQYF
TRBV30,TRBJ1-5,NA,NA,TGTGCCTGGAGTGTGGCAGATGCTCAGCCCCAGCATTTT,CAWSVADAQPQHF
TRBV7-4,TRBJ1-5,NA,NA,TGTGCCAGCAGCTTTCAGAAGTCAGCATTTGGACAGCCCCAGCATTTT,CASSFQKSAFGQPQHF
TRBV30,TRBJ1-4,NA,TRBD1,TGTGCCTGGAGGACAGGGGATCTTACTAATGAAAAACTGTTTTTT,CAWRTGDLTNEKLFF
TRBV6-5,TRBJ1-5,NA,NA,TGTGCCAGCAGTTACTCACAGGGCGACAATCAGCCCCAGCATTTT,CASSYSQGDNQPQHF
TRBV27,TRBJ1-4,NA,NA,TGTGCCAGCAGCCGACCGGACCATAATGAAAAACTGTTTTTT,CASSRPDHNEKLFF
TRBV5-6,TRBJ1-4,NA,NA,TGTGCCAGCAGCTTACGGCAGATAGGCGAAAAACTGTTTTTT,CASSLRQIGEKLFF
TRBV12-3/TRBV12-4,TRBJ1-5,NA,NA,TGTGCCAGCAGTAGGACTGGTCAGCCCCAGCATTTT,CASSRTGQPQHF
TRBV4-1,TRBJ1-5,NA,NA,TGCGCCAGCAGCCCCATTTGGGGTGGGAATCAGCCCCAGCATTTT,CASSPIWGGNQPQHF
TRBV27,TRBJ1-1,NA,NA,TGTGCCACCACTGGGGGACTTGAAGCTTTCTTT,CATTGGLEAFF
TRBV13,TRBJ1-2,NA,NA,TGTGCCAGCAGCTTTGGCAGGGACTATGGCTACACCTTC,CASSFGRDYGYTF
TRBV29-1,TRBJ2-1,NA,NA,TGCAGCACCCCCGGGCAGACCTCCTACAATGAGCAGTTCTTC,CSTPGQTSYNEQFF
TRBV7-2,TRBJ1-3,NA,NA,TGTGCCAGCAGCTCCCGAGGGGTCCCATATTTT,CASSSRGVPYF
TRBV19,TRBJ1-5,NA,NA,TGTGCCAGTAGTATAGGAGGGAGCAATCAGCCCCAGCATTTT,CASSIGGSNQPQHF
TRBV18,TRBJ1-1,once,NA,TGTGCCAGCTCACCAGCAGGGCAAAGGAACACTGAAGCTTTCTTT,CASSPAGQRNTEAFF
TRBV7-8,TRBJ1-4,NA,NA,TGTGCCAGCAGCCCCGGGTGGGGTAATGAAAAACTGTTTTTT,CASSPGWGNEKLFF
TRBV7-9,TRBJ1-2,NA,TRBD1,TGTGCCGGTGGGTCAGGGGGAAGCTATGGCTACACCTTC,CAGGSGGSYGYTF
TRBV30,TRBJ2-1,NA,NA,TGTGCCTGGAGGAGGGACCAATCATACGGTGAGCAGTTCTTC,CAWRRDQSYGEQFF
TRBV6-5,TRBJ2-2,NA,NA,TGTGCCAGCAGTTACTCCAGTTACGGCGGGGAGCTGTTTTTT,CASSYSSYGGELFF
TRBV7-9,TRBJ2-6,NA,NA,TGTGCCAGCAAGAGGGGACCTGGGGCCAACGTCCTGACTTTC,CASKRGPGANVLTF
TRBV19,TRBJ2-2,NA,TRBD2,TGTGCCAGTAGGCTAGCGGGGGGAAACACCGGGGAGCTGTTTTTT,CASRLAGGNTGELFF
TRBV23-1,TRBJ2-5,NA,NA,TGCGCCAGCAGTCAGCGACAGGTTGAGACCCAGTACTTC,CASSQRQVETQYF
TRBV5-1,TRBJ1-6,NA,NA,TGCGCCAGCAGCTTGGAGCAGGATCTCGGTTCACCCCTCCACTTT,CASSLEQDLGSPLHF
TRBV2,TRBJ1-2,NA,TRBD1,TGTGCCAGCGGGACAGCTTATGGCTACACCTTC,CASGTAYGYTF
TRBV6-2/TRBV6-3,TRBJ1-5,NA,NA,TGTGCCAGCAGTTACGGAGGGAGGGTTCGTAGCAATCAGCCCCAGCATTTT,CASSYGGRVRSNQPQHF
TRBV19,TRBJ1-1,NA,NA,TGTGCCAGTAGTGCGGGACAACTAAACACTGAAGCTTTCTTT,CASSAGQLNTEAFF